Listed here are 18 T cell receptor beta chains from one sample, sequenced in a study of T-cell memory formation after mild COVID-19 (dated by TCRdb to the early 2020s). Library preparation was by 5' RACE. TCRdb names Illumina NovaSeq 6000 as the instrument used. TCRdb's own reprocessing of the public reads used fastp at Q25 and MiXCR and kept productive beta chains. Every CDR3 protein is listed once, alongside the most common genes and DNA of its rows. The sample contains some 440,000 distinct CDR3 sequences, about 23% of them found a single time. Clones ranked in the top ten supply approximately 13% of the sample. The sequencing input was PBMCs or a T cell subset sorted from them (not recorded which). Every receptor here comes from an adult woman who had mild COVID-19 (a few samples of this study predate the infection). The sample titles of this study are shuffled in the database, so cell type and time point are left out; the donor was told from shared clones.

The rearrangement joins TRBV19 to TRBJ1-1; D not resolved. The germline V gene has CDR1 LNHDA and CDR2 SQIVND (reference sequence). Deletions cut 9 bases from V and 8 bases from J, with 19 bases between. This CDR3 is 13 amino acids long. CDR3 protein: CASTLRSPREAFF. For the CDR3, the DNA is TGTGCCAGCACTCTGCGGAGCCCGAGGGAAGCTTTCTTT.

This rearrangement joins TRBV30 to TRBJ2-2, with 9 positions matching TRBD2. V shed 0 bases, J shed 6 bases, and the junction held 11 bases outside the gene matches. CDR1 is GTSNPN and CDR2 is SVGIG in the germline V gene (reference sequence). This CDR3 region has 17 residues. The CDR3 DNA sequence: TGTGCCTGGAGTGTAAGGCTAGCGGGGACCGGGGCCGGGGAGCTGTTTTTT. This translates into CAWSVRLAGTGAGELFF.

This rearrangement joins TRBV30 to TRBJ2-5; D unclear. From germline, CDR1 is GTSNPN and CDR2 SVGIG (reference sequence). There are 11 residues in the CDR3. Trimming pared 4 bases from V and 5 bases from J, leaving 8 bases between. The DNA for the CDR3 is TGTGCCTGGACAGGTTCGGAGACCCAGTACTTC. Protein product: CAWTGSETQYF.

V gene TRBV29-1 combines with J gene TRBJ2-7, with D possibly being TRBD1 (6 bases). V lost 4 bases, J lost 1 base, and 8 bases lay in between. The CDR3 is 12 amino acids. Per the germline V gene, CDR1 is SQVTM and CDR2 is ANQGSEA. CDR3 residues: CSVVDRSYEQYF. CDR3 sequence (DNA): TGCAGCGTTGTGGACAGATCCTACGAGCAGTACTTC.

V is TRBV7-2 and J is TRBJ2-3; TRBD2 agrees at 13 bases. With V trimmed by 4 bases and J by 7 bases, 2 bases remained unmatched. The CDR3 loop spans 14 amino acids. The germline CDR1 and CDR2 sequences are SGHTA and FQGNSA. The DNA for the CDR3 is TGTGCCAGCAGCTCGACTAGCGGGAGGCATACGCAGTATTTT. This gives the protein CASSSTSGRHTQYF.

The table lists this clonotype with a few counts. The genes are TRBV12-3 or TRBV12-4 and TRBJ2-2; tentatively, D is TRBD2 (5 bases). The CDR3 loop spans 15 amino acids. The V and J ends lost 3 bases and 0 bases respectively, with 8 bases between them. Here the CDR3 reads CASSFAGSNTGELFF. Here the CDR3 DNA reads TGTGCCAGCAGTTTTGCGGGTTCGAACACCGGGGAGCTGTTTTTT.

The table lists this clonotype with a few counts. The rearrangement joins TRBV5-1 to TRBJ2-3; the match to TRBD2 covers 10 bases. After removal of 0 bases from V and 2 bases from J, the junction contained 3 bases not matched to a gene. The CDR3 is 16 residues long. CDR1 and CDR2 from the germline V gene are SGHRS and YFSETQ. In DNA, the CDR3 is TGCGCCAGCAGCTTGGGCCTAGCGGGGGTCACAGATACGCAGTATTTT. It specifies CASSLGLAGVTDTQYF.

The chain combines TRBV7-3 with TRBJ1-1; weak D call: TRBD1 (5 bases). Trimming stripped 5 bases from V and 6 bases from J, with 10 bases between. The CDR3 length is 12 residues. CDR1 is SGHTA and CDR2 is FQGTGA in the germline V gene. The chain's CDR3 is CASSAPGAEAFF. CDR3 in DNA: TGTGCCAGCAGCGCACCGGGGGCTGAAGCTTTCTTT.

The chain carries TRBV7-6 and TRBJ2-6, with D perhaps matching TRBD1 (5 bases). V was shortened by 5 bases and J by 7 bases, with 15 bases between the two germline ends. Germline V CDR1 and CDR2: SGHVS, FNYEAQ. The CDR3 loop spans 15 amino acids. The CDR3 DNA reads as TGTGCCAGCAGCCGACAGTTCCACATTGCCAACGTCCTGACTTTC. As protein: CASSRQFHIANVLTF.

The table lists this clonotype with a few counts. The chain links TRBV24-1 to TRBJ2-1; 10 bases match TRBD1. Germline CDR1 KGHDR, CDR2 SFDVKD. V shed 11 bases, J shed 7 bases, and the junction held 7 bases outside the gene matches. The CDR3 contains 13 residues. CDR3 DNA: TGTGCCAGCAGACAGGGGGCTGGGAATGAGCAGTTCTTC. This sequence encodes CASRQGAGNEQFF.

The V and J genes are TRBV7-9 and TRBJ2-1, with 10 bases aligning to TRBD2. The germline CDR1 and CDR2 sequences are SEHNR and FQNEAQ (reference sequence). The CDR3 spans 16 residues. The junction had 7 bases not matched to a gene; V was cut back by 5 bases and J by 3 bases. The CDR3 nucleotides are TGTGCCAGCAGCCCCCTAGCGGGAGCCAACTACAATGAGCAGTTCTTC. Protein sequence: CASSPLAGANYNEQFF.

This clonotype was detected only a few times. This chain uses TRBV2 with TRBJ1-3; D gene uncertain. This CDR3 has 15 amino acids. Trimming pared 1 base from V and 0 bases from J, leaving 7 bases between. The germline V gene has CDR1 SNHLY and CDR2 FYNNEI. CDR3 bases: TGTGCCAGCAGTGAAGGCGGACTCTCTGGAAACACCATATATTTT. This codes for CASSEGGLSGNTIYF.

The chain couples TRBV21-1 to TRBJ2-4. TRBV21-1 is noted as a pseudogene. The CDR3 runs 14 residues. The CDR3 here is CASSKPKDKNIQYF. For the CDR3, the DNA is TGTGCCAGCAGCAAACCGAAGGATAAAAACATTCAGTACTTC.

The chain carries TRBV20-1 and TRBJ2-7; 8 nucleotides match TRBD2. The CDR3 loop spans 14 amino acids. The trim removed 6 bases at V and 9 bases at J, leaving 16 bases unmatched. The V gene's germline CDR1 is DFQATT and CDR2 SNEGSKA (reference sequence). CDR3 sequence (DNA): TGCAGTGCACCCGGGGGGGCCATGACTTTGAGGCAGTACTTC. Encoded protein: CSAPGGAMTLRQYF.

The chain employs TRBV7-7 and TRBJ2-3; D is uncertain. CDR1 SSHAT and CDR2 FNYEAQ come from the germline V gene (reference sequence). Trimming took 2 bases from V and 0 from J, leaving 6 bases between them. CDR3 size: 14 residues. CDR3: CASSLISSTDTQYF. CDR3 bases: TGTGCCAGCAGCTTAATTTCGAGCACAGATACGCAGTATTTT.

This clonotype was recorded a few times. The rearrangement uses TRBV6-6 and TRBJ2-5; D remains ambiguous. The CDR3 is 10 amino acids. CDR1 MNHNY and CDR2 SVGAGI come from the germline V gene (reference sequence). V was pared by 4 bases and J by 7 bases, with 4 bases between. The chain's CDR3 is CASSSATQYF. CDR3 nucleotide sequence: TGTGCCAGCAGTTCCGCGACCCAGTACTTC.

This clonotype has more than one count but fewer than ten. Here the CDR3 DNA reads TGTGCCAGCTCCAGGGCGGGGTATGAAAAACTGTTTTTT. Translating gives CASSRAGYEKLFF. The chain employs TRBV12-3 or TRBV12-4 and TRBJ1-4, with a weak D call TRBD1 (5 bases). This CDR3 region has 13 residues. The V end was cut by 8 bases, the J end by 6 bases, with 13 bases between.

This clonotype was seen more than once but under ten times. The J gene is TRBJ2-1, the V gene TRBV15, with TRBD2 as a possible D gene (5 bases). This CDR3 contains 15 residues. Trimming took off 0 bases at V and 5 bases at J, with 11 bases between the two ends. From germline, CDR1 is LNHNV and CDR2 YYDKDF (reference sequence). The CDR3 nucleotides read TGTGCCACCAGCAGAGATCGGGGAACACACAATGAGCAGTTCTTC. It is translated as CATSRDRGTHNEQFF.